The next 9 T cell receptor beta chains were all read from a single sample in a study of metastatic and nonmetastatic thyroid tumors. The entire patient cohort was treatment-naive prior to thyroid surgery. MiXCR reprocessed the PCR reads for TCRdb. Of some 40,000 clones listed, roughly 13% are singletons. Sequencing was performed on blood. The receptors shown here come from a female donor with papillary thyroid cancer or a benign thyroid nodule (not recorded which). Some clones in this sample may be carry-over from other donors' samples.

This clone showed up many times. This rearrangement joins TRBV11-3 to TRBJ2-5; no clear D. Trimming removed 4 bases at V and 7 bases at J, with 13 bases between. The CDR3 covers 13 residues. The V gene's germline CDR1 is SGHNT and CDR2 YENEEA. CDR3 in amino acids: CASSYGLVVTQYF. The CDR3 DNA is TGTGCCAGCAGCTACGGGTTGGTGGTGACCCAGTACTTC.

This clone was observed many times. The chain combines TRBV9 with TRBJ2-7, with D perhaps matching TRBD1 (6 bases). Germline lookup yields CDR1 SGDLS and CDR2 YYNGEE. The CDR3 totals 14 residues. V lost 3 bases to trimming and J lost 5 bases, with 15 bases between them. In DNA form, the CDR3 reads TGTGCCAGCAGCGCGACAGGATTGGAGCACGAGCAGTACTTC. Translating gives CASSATGLEHEQYF.

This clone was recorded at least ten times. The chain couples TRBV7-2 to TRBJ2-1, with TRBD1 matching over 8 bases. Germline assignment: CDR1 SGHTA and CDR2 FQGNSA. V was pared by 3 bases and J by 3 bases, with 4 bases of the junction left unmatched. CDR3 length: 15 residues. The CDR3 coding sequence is TGTGCCAGCAGCTTCAGGACAGGGAACTACAATGAGCAGTTCTTC. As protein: CASSFRTGNYNEQFF.

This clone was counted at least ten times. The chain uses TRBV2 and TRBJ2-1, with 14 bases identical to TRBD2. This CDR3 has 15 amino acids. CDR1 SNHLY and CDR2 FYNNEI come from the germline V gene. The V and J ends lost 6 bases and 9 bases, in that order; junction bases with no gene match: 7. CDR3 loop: CASSAGTSGSSEQFF. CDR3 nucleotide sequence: TGTGCCAGCAGCGCCGGGACTAGCGGGAGTAGTGAGCAGTTCTTC.

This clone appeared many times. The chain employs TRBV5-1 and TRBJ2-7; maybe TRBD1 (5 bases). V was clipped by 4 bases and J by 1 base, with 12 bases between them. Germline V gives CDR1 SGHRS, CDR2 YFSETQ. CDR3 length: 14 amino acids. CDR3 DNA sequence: TGCGCCAGCAGCCGCTCTAGGGGATCCTACGAGCAGTACTTC. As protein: CASSRSRGSYEQYF. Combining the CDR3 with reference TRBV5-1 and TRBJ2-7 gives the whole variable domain KAGVTQTPRYLIKTRGQQVTLSCSPISGHRSVSWYQQTPGQGLQFLFEYFSETQRNKGNFPGRFSGRQFSNSRSEMNVSTLELGDSALYLCASSRSRGSYEQYFGPGTRLTVT.

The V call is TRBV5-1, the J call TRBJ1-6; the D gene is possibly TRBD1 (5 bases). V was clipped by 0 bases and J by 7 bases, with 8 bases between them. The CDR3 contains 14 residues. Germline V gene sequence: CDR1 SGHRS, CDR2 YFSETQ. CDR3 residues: CASSLGDWNSPLHF. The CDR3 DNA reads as TGCGCCAGCAGCTTGGGGGACTGGAATTCACCCCTCCACTTT.

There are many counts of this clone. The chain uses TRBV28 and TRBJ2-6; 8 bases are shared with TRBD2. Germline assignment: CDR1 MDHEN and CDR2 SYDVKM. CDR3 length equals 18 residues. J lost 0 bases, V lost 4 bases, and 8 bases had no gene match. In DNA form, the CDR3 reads TGTGCCAGCAGTTCTGGGACTAGACTTCACTCTGGGGCCAACGTCCTGACTTTC. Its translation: CASSSGTRLHSGANVLTF.

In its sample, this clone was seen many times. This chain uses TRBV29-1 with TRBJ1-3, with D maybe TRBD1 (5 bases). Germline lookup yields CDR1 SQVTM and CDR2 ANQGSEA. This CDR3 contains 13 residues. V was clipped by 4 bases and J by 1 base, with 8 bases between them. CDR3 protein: CSVVWGSGNTIYF. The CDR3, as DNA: TGCAGCGTTGTCTGGGGGTCTGGAAACACCATATATTTT.

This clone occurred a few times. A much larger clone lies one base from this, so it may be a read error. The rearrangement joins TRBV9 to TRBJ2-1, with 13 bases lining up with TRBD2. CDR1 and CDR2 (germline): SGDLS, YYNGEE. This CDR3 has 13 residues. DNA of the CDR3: TGTGCCGGCAGCCTTGGGACTAGCGGGGCCCTTTCGTTC. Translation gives CAGSLGTSGALSF.